These 23 T cell receptor beta chains share one sample of origin, sequenced in a study of blood T cell repertoires in COVID-19. Assay used: immunoSEQ multiplex PCR; TCRdb lists only in-frame clones, some missing. Among some 57,000 clones listed, more than 90% were seen once. The sequencing input was peripheral blood. Every receptor here comes from a man between 50 and 59 years old with active COVID-19.

This chain uses TRBV27 with TRBJ2-3; D perhaps matches TRBD2 (6 bases). Germline V gene data show CDR1 as MNHEY and CDR2 as SMNVEV (reference sequence). Trimming stripped 5 bases from V and 4 bases from J, with 13 bases between. This CDR3 contains 14 residues. The CDR3 spells CASSTLASADTQYF. CDR3 DNA sequence: TGTGCCAGCAGTACCCTTGCTAGCGCAGATACGCAGTATTTT.

The chain recombines TRBV19 with TRBJ1-5; possible D gene TRBD1, 6 bases. V lost 5 bases to trimming and J lost 6 bases, with 20 bases between them. From germline, CDR1 is LNHDA and CDR2 SQIVND (reference sequence). The CDR3 consists of 16 residues. The CDR3 nucleotides are TGTGCCAGTAGTTCAACCGCCAACCAGGGGCGTCAGCCCCAGCATTTT. Translation: CASSSTANQGRQPQHF.

The rearrangement links TRBV7-6 to TRBJ1-5, with D perhaps matching TRBD1 (5 bases). This CDR3 has 15 residues. The germline gives CDR1 SGHVS, CDR2 FNYEAQ. V lost 5 bases and J lost 4, with 15 bases in between. The DNA of the CDR3 is TGTGCCAGCAGCAATGACAGCACCAGAAATCAGCCCCAGCATTTT. Its translation: CASSNDSTRNQPQHF.

The chain carries TRBV5-4 and TRBJ1-1; D may be TRBD1 (5 bases). CDR1 and CDR2 from the germline V gene are SGHNT and YYREEE (reference sequence). V shed 2 bases and J shed 1 base, with 9 bases lying between them. There are 14 residues in the CDR3. Here the CDR3 reads CASSLGGGNTEAFF. In DNA form, the CDR3 reads TGTGCCAGCAGCTTAGGCGGGGGGAACACTGAAGCTTTCTTT.

This clone appeared a single time. The chain has TRBV19 and TRBJ2-7; TRBD2 matches at 9 bases. CDR3 length: 13 residues. V was pared by 6 bases and J by 6 bases, with 6 bases of the junction left unmatched. The germline CDR1 and CDR2 sequences are LNHDA and SQIVND (reference sequence). The CDR3 nucleotides are TGTGCCAGTAGCCTCGGGACTAGCAGCGAGCAGTACTTC. It yields the protein CASSLGTSSEQYF.

The chain employs TRBV11-2 and TRBJ2-5, with 9 bases identical to TRBD2. The germline V gene encodes CDR1 SGHAT and CDR2 FQNNGV. The CDR3 is 16 amino acids. V trimming: 3 bases; J trimming: 0 bases; junction bases outside the gene matches: 5. CDR3 protein: CASSLASGMYQETQYF. The CDR3 nucleotides read TGTGCCAGCAGCTTGGCTAGCGGGATGTACCAAGAGACCCAGTACTTC. The full variable domain, rest sourced from reference TRBV11-2 and TRBJ2-5, is EAGVAQSPRYKIIEKRQSVAFWCNPISGHATLYWYQQILGQGPKLLIQFQNNGVVDDSQLPKDRFSAERLKGVDSTLKIQPAKLEDSAVYLCASSLASGMYQETQYFGPGTRLLVL.

The chain couples TRBV4-1 to TRBJ1-1, with D hard to call. V gave up 1 base and J gave up 1 base, with 7 bases separating them. The CDR3 is 14 residues long. CDR1 is MGHRA and CDR2 is YSYEKL in the germline V gene. The CDR3 loop reads CASSQGTANTEAFF. The CDR3 DNA is TGCGCCAGCAGCCAAGGTACAGCGAACACTGAAGCTTTCTTT.

The genes are TRBV2 and TRBJ2-3; the match to TRBD1 covers 9 bases. This CDR3 has 13 amino acids. Germline trimming cut 5 bases from V and 14 bases from J; bases unmatched to any gene: 11. CDR1 is SNHLY, CDR2 FYNNEI, per germline. In DNA, the CDR3 is TGTGCCAGCAGTCTTCGCCCGGGACAGGGTCTGTATTTT. It encodes CASSLRPGQGLYF.

The chain joins TRBV11-2 to TRBJ1-3; a weak D match, TRBD1 (6 bases). Looked up from germline, CDR1 is SGHAT and CDR2 is FQNNGV. V gave up 2 bases and J gave up 8 bases, with 13 bases separating them. CDR3 size: 14 residues. As DNA, the CDR3 is TGTGCCAGCAGCTTATATCAGGGGTCAGACACCATATATTTT. This translates into CASSLYQGSDTIYF.

The V and J genes are TRBV27 and TRBJ2-1, with 9 nucleotides matching TRBD1. V shed 4 bases and J 8 bases; nucleotides not matched to a gene: 6. Germline CDR1 reads MNHEY; CDR2 reads SMNVEV (reference sequence). CDR3 length equals 14 residues. The CDR3 here is CASSYGTGYHEQFF. CDR3 sequence (DNA): TGTGCCAGCAGTTACGGGACAGGGTACCATGAGCAGTTCTTC.

The chain has TRBV28 and TRBJ1-2; a possible D gene is TRBD1 (6 bases). Germline CDR1 MDHEN, CDR2 SYDVKM. Trimming took off 6 bases at V and 7 bases at J, with 27 bases between the two ends. This CDR3 region has 17 residues. The CDR3 nucleotides are TGTGCCAGCAGCAAACTTGGGGGGGGGCCCGGAGCTTTTGGCTACACCTTC. Encoded protein: CASSKLGGGPGAFGYTF.

This clone was counted a single time. The gene calls are TRBV6-1 and TRBJ1-5; 10 positions match TRBD1. Trimming removed 4 bases from V and 0 bases from J; junction bases left unmatched: 6. The CDR3 is made up of 17 amino acids. Germline CDR1 MNHNS, CDR2 SASEGT. The CDR3 nucleotides read TGTGCCAGCAGTGCCGGGACAGGGGTCTTTAGCAATCAGCCCCAGCATTTT. Encoded protein: CASSAGTGVFSNQPQHF.

The chain couples TRBV5-1 to TRBJ1-6, with TRBD1 matching 10 bases. J gave up 7 bases and V 1 base, and 14 bases lay outside the gene matches. Per germline, CDR1 SGHRS and CDR2 YFSETQ. The length of the CDR3 is 19 residues. The DNA of the CDR3 is TGCGCCAGCAGCTTGCCGAAGGGACAGGGGAAGAGAAAAAATTCACCCCTCCACTTT. Protein: CASSLPKGQGKRKNSPLHF.

The chain combines TRBV7-9 with TRBJ2-5; 9 positions agree with TRBD1. Germline CDR1 is SEHNR and CDR2 is FQNEAQ (reference sequence). CDR3 length: 15 residues. Losses at the gene ends were 5 bases for V and 7 bases for J; bases not matched to a gene: 11. CDR3 bases: TGTGCCAGCAGCCCCCGAGGGACAGGGTTGGGGACCCAGTACTTC. Translation gives CASSPRGTGLGTQYF.

A few counts support this clone. The chain uses TRBV10-3 and TRBJ2-1; TRBD2 agrees at 7 bases. This CDR3 has 17 amino acids. V was pared by 2 bases and J by 6 bases, with 13 bases of the junction left unmatched. Per the germline V gene, CDR1 is ENHRY and CDR2 is SYGVKD. DNA of the CDR3: TGTGCCATCAGTGAGAGACCCGGGGGAGGGCCACGCAATGAGCAGTTCTTC. Its protein is CAISERPGGGPRNEQFF.

The genes are TRBV18 and TRBJ2-7; D might be TRBD2 (6 bases). The germline gives CDR1 KGHSH, CDR2 LQKENI. This CDR3 has 20 residues. The ends were cut back, 3 bases at V and 1 base at J, with 28 bases in the middle. DNA for the CDR3: TGTGCCAGCTCACCTATAGACCGTCGTGACGAGCCGGGGGATTCCTACGAGCAGTACTTC. Amino acids: CASSPIDRRDEPGDSYEQYF.

The J gene is TRBJ2-1, the V gene TRBV9; the D is unclear. Looked up from germline, CDR1 is SGDLS and CDR2 is YYNGEE. Trimming stripped 4 bases from V and 11 bases from J, with 22 bases between. CDR3 length: 15 amino acids. DNA of the CDR3: TGTGCCAGCAGCCTCGCGGATGGCGTATATGAAAAGCAGTTCTTC. Protein product: CASSLADGVYEKQFF.

The chain uses TRBV7-2 and TRBJ2-7; D may be TRBD2 (6 bases). Trimming left V 2 bases short and J 0 bases short, with 11 bases between. CDR3 length: 15 amino acids. Germline CDR1 is SGHTA and CDR2 is FQGNSA. The CDR3: CASSLRGFYSYEQYF. The CDR3 DNA follows: TGTGCCAGCAGCTTACGGGGGTTCTACTCCTACGAGCAGTACTTC.

This chain connects TRBV7-8 to TRBJ1-1; no firm D call. The CDR3 loop spans 13 amino acids. CDR1 SGHVS and CDR2 FQNEAQ come from the germline V gene. V dropped 6 bases and J dropped 5 bases, with 13 bases sitting between them. CDR3 coding DNA: TGTGCCAGCAGGATTTCGGTAACGACTGAAGCTTTCTTT. Translated, it gives CASRISVTTEAFF.

The chain carries TRBV6-6 and TRBJ2-3; D remains unclear. The V end lost 4 bases, the J end lost 0 bases, and 5 bases lay between the germline ends. This CDR3 region has 13 residues. The germline V gene has CDR1 MNHNY and CDR2 SVGAGI (reference sequence). The CDR3, as DNA: TGTGCCAGCAGTTGGAGTAGCACAGATACGCAGTATTTT. Translating it yields CASSWSSTDTQYF.

The chain couples TRBV5-1 to TRBJ2-7; D unresolved. CDR3 size: 15 residues. Looked up from germline, CDR1 is SGHRS and CDR2 is YFSETQ. Deletions cut 4 bases from V and 0 bases from J, with 14 bases between. Written as DNA, the CDR3 is TGCGCCAGCAGCCTCCTAGGCGGCAACTCCTACGAGCAGTACTTC. Encoded protein: CASSLLGGNSYEQYF.

The sample holds a few counts of this clone. The chain is built from TRBV5-1 and TRBJ2-1, with 11 bases matching TRBD2. This CDR3 region has 19 residues. Trimming removed 4 bases from V and 3 bases from J; junction bases left unmatched: 15. Germline CDR1 and CDR2: SGHRS and YFSETQ. DNA for the CDR3: TGCGCCAGCAGCACACCGGGACTAGCGGCGGGGAGGCTCTACAATGAGCAGTTCTTC. It codes for CASSTPGLAAGRLYNEQFF.

The genes are TRBV2 and TRBJ1-2; D gene uncertain. V was clipped by 11 bases and J by 3 bases, with 13 bases between them. The CDR3 is 12 residues long. Germline values: CDR1 SNHLY, CDR2 FYNNEI. The CDR3 region has the DNA TGTGCCTCAAAACGGAGCTACTATGGCTACACCTTC. This sequence encodes CASKRSYYGYTF.